These T cell receptor beta chains were read from a single sample in a study of CD8 T cells in ankylosing spondylitis. TCRdb used MiXCR to reprocess the 5' RACE reads, holding one entry per CDR3 protein. Here the sample spans about 500,000 distinct CDR3 sequences, roughly an eighth being singletons. Specimen: blood, either unsorted or a sorted T cell fraction (not recorded which). Receptors originate from a male donor with ankylosing spondylitis. The CDR3 runs from the conserved cysteine through the conserved F or W. A D gene is named only where the DNA matches it firmly. Expanded clones are given a class, and other clones once, few, many or no size at all.

v_gene,d_gene,abundance,j_gene,CDR3aa,CDR3nt
TRBV6-1,NA,NA,TRBJ1-6,CASSEAGGGVSPLHF,TGTGCCAGCAGTGAAGCAGGGGGGGGCGTCTCACCCCTCCACTTT
TRBV20-1,TRBD1,NA,TRBJ1-2,CSATRTGLYGYTF,TGCAGTGCTACCCGGACAGGCCTCTATGGCTACACCTTC
TRBV12-3/TRBV12-4,NA,NA,TRBJ1-1,CASRQGQFAEAFF,TGTGCCAGCAGACAAGGACAGTTTGCTGAAGCTTTCTTT
TRBV15,NA,NA,TRBJ2-7,CATSRDPGLGHYEQYF,TGTGCCACCAGCAGAGACCCGGGACTGGGACACTACGAGCAGTACTTC
TRBV5-6,TRBD1,few,TRBJ2-7,CASSTPGQGATYEQYF,TGTGCCAGCAGCACACCGGGACAGGGGGCAACCTACGAGCAGTACTTC
TRBV29-1,NA,few,TRBJ2-2,CSVDDSGSGELFF,TGCAGCGTTGACGACTCAGGCTCCGGGGAGCTGTTTTTT
TRBV3-1,NA,NA,TRBJ1-1,CASSQSWAENTEAFF,TGTGCCAGCAGCCAATCATGGGCAGAGAACACTGAAGCTTTCTTT
TRBV7-9,TRBD2,many,TRBJ2-3,CATAPGLGTDTQYF,TGTGCCACTGCCCCGGGACTAGGCACAGATACGCAGTATTTT
TRBV7-9,NA,NA,TRBJ1-2,CASSFPENYGYTF,TGTGCCAGCAGCTTCCCGGAGAACTATGGCTACACCTTC
TRBV20-1,TRBD2,few,TRBJ2-1,CSALTSGRPNEQFF,TGCAGTGCCCTCACTAGCGGAAGACCCAATGAGCAGTTCTTC
TRBV5-1,TRBD1,few,TRBJ1-6,CASSFRQGASNSPLHF,TGCGCCAGCAGCTTTCGGCAGGGGGCTTCTAATTCACCCCTCCACTTT
TRBV12-3/TRBV12-4,NA,NA,TRBJ2-3,CASSFGGEADTQYF,TGTGCCAGCAGTTTTGGGGGAGAGGCAGATACGCAGTATTTT
TRBV12-3/TRBV12-4,TRBD1,NA,TRBJ2-1,CASTRTGGRNEQFF,TGTGCCAGCACCCGGACAGGGGGCAGGAATGAGCAGTTCTTC
TRBV20-1,NA,NA,TRBJ1-2,CSAVGTGTLYGYTF,TGCAGTGCTGTAGGGACCGGGACCCTCTATGGCTACACCTTC
TRBV4-2,TRBD2,NA,TRBJ2-5,CASSQAGTSGRETQYF,TGTGCCAGCAGCCAGGCCGGGACTAGCGGGAGAGAGACCCAGTACTTC
TRBV10-3,NA,NA,TRBJ1-6,CAISGGNSPLHF,TGTGCCATCAGTGGGGGGAATTCACCCCTCCACTTT
TRBV5-1,NA,many,TRBJ2-6,CASSFDRSGANVLTF,TGCGCCAGCAGCTTCGACAGGTCTGGGGCCAACGTCCTGACTTTC
TRBV30,NA,NA,TRBJ2-5,CAWARPSRETQYF,TGTGCCTGGGCCCGGCCCTCTAGGGAGACCCAGTACTTC
TRBV3-1,NA,many,TRBJ1-2,CASSHLGDYGYTF,TGTGCCAGCAGCCACCTGGGGGACTATGGCTACACCTTC
TRBV14,TRBD1,NA,TRBJ1-1,CASSTDRWGSEAFF,TGTGCCAGCAGCACGGACAGGTGGGGGTCTGAAGCTTTCTTT
TRBV5-1,NA,many,TRBJ1-2,CASSFTGVNYGYTF,TGCGCCAGCAGCTTTACAGGAGTGAACTATGGCTACACCTTC
TRBV20-1,NA,NA,TRBJ2-1,CSAIIHDEQFF,TGCAGTGCCATTATCCACGATGAGCAGTTCTTC
TRBV5-1,TRBD1,NA,TRBJ2-1,CASSLRDRGGGEQFF,TGCGCCAGCAGCTTGCGGGACAGGGGAGGTGGTGAGCAGTTCTTC
TRBV7-9,NA,NA,TRBJ1-3,CASSLAIITVSGNTIYF,TGTGCCAGCAGTTTAGCGATCATAACAGTCTCTGGAAACACCATATATTTT
TRBV5-5,NA,few,TRBJ2-5,CASTNRLGETQYF,TGTGCCAGCACCAACCGACTGGGGGAGACCCAGTACTTC
TRBV20-1,NA,NA,TRBJ1-1,CSASYLREKNTEAFF,TGCAGTGCTAGTTATTTACGGGAAAAGAACACTGAAGCTTTCTTT
TRBV5-1,NA,NA,TRBJ2-1,CASSKDRNEQFF,TGCGCCAGCAGCAAGGACAGAAATGAGCAGTTCTTC
TRBV11-2,NA,few,TRBJ2-1,CASSLDPGPQLSNEQFF,TGTGCCAGCAGCTTAGATCCGGGACCACAACTATCCAATGAGCAGTTCTTC
TRBV12-3/TRBV12-4,NA,many,TRBJ1-3,CASSFSGNTIYF,TGTGCCAGCAGTTTCTCTGGAAACACCATATATTTT
TRBV29-1,TRBD1,NA,TRBJ2-1,CSTPGTGGINEQFF,TGCAGCACTCCCGGGACAGGGGGGATCAATGAGCAGTTCTTC
TRBV4-1,TRBD2,NA,TRBJ2-1,CASSQEIAGGIAEEFF,TGCGCCAGCAGCCAAGAGATAGCGGGAGGGATCGCTGAGGAGTTCTTC
TRBV6-6,NA,NA,TRBJ1-4,CASSYSTGGLFF,TGTGCCAGCAGTTACTCGACGGGGGGGCTGTTTTTT
TRBV29-1,NA,few,TRBJ1-1,CSDGPNTEAFF,TGCAGCGATGGCCCGAACACTGAAGCTTTCTTT
TRBV12-3/TRBV12-4,TRBD2,NA,TRBJ2-3,CASNKLAGPDTQYF,TGTGCCAGCAACAAACTAGCGGGACCAGATACGCAGTATTTT
TRBV7-2,NA,few,TRBJ2-1,CASSFAGWSNEQFF,TGTGCCAGCAGCTTCGCGGGATGGTCCAATGAGCAGTTCTTC
TRBV2,NA,NA,TRBJ2-1,CASNFARDDEQFF,TGTGCCAGCAATTTTGCAAGGGACGATGAGCAGTTCTTC
TRBV7-9,NA,NA,TRBJ2-3,CASGITGPGTDTQYF,TGTGCCAGCGGCATTACGGGACCCGGCACAGATACGCAGTATTTT
TRBV20-1,NA,few,TRBJ1-2,CSAPRQPYGYTF,TGCAGTGCCCCGAGGCAGCCCTATGGCTACACCTTC
TRBV20-1,NA,NA,TRBJ1-6,CSANPIGSYNSPLHF,TGCAGTGCTAACCCCATAGGCTCCTATAATTCACCCCTCCACTTT
TRBV27,NA,NA,TRBJ1-4,CASSYARNNEKLFF,TGTGCCAGCAGTTACGCGCGGAATAATGAAAAACTGTTTTTT
TRBV7-6,TRBD2,few,TRBJ2-1,CASSFNLADTYNEQFF,TGTGCCAGCAGCTTTAATCTAGCGGACACCTACAATGAGCAGTTCTTC
TRBV5-1,NA,many,TRBJ2-2,CASSLARRVNTGELFF,TGCGCCAGCAGCTTGGCTCGAAGGGTGAACACCGGGGAGCTGTTTTTT
TRBV24-1,NA,few,TRBJ2-1,CATSGPPRAWGYNEQFF,TGTGCCACCAGTGGCCCCCCACGGGCCTGGGGTTACAATGAGCAGTTCTTC
TRBV6-1,NA,few,TRBJ2-7,CASTLLGPSYEQYF,TGTGCCAGCACCCTCTTAGGCCCGAGCTACGAGCAGTACTTC
TRBV6-1,NA,many,TRBJ2-7,CASSQIGSSYEQYF,TGTGCCAGCAGCCAAATCGGCTCATCCTACGAGCAGTACTTC
TRBV5-1,NA,NA,TRBJ1-4,CASSAGDGDEKLFF,TGCGCCAGCAGCGCCGGGGACGGAGATGAAAAACTGTTTTTT
TRBV19,TRBD2,few,TRBJ2-2,CASRRTSDTGELFF,TGTGCCAGTAGGAGGACTAGCGACACCGGGGAGCTGTTTTTT
TRBV2,NA,few,TRBJ1-2,CASTSREGINNYGYTF,TGTGCCAGCACCAGCCGGGAAGGGATTAACAACTATGGCTACACCTTC
TRBV3-1,NA,few,TRBJ1-2,CASSQGRNSGYGYTF,TGTGCCAGCAGCCAAGGGAGGAACAGCGGCTATGGCTACACCTTC
TRBV15,TRBD1,NA,TRBJ2-1,CATRDRGFHNEQFF,TGTGCCACTAGGGACAGGGGGTTCCACAATGAGCAGTTCTTC
TRBV20-1,TRBD1,many,TRBJ1-1,CRGGTGRENTEAFF,TGCAGAGGCGGGACAGGGCGGGAGAACACTGAAGCTTTCTTT
TRBV2,NA,many,TRBJ2-3,CASSAHTDTQYF,TGTGCCAGCAGTGCCCACACAGATACGCAGTATTTT
TRBV20-1,NA,NA,TRBJ1-1,CSARGLTEGNTEAFF,TGCAGTGCTAGAGGATTGACGGAGGGGAACACTGAAGCTTTCTTT
TRBV11-2,TRBD2,NA,TRBJ2-5,CASSLGSSSGFQETQYF,TGTGCCAGCAGCTTAGGGTCGTCTAGCGGCTTCCAAGAGACCCAGTACTTC
TRBV11-1,NA,NA,TRBJ2-7,CASSLPGQDEQYF,TGTGCCAGCAGCTTACCGGGACAAGACGAGCAGTACTTC
TRBV29-1,NA,NA,TRBJ2-7,CSVDSYPGEQYF,TGCAGCGTTGACTCCTACCCGGGCGAGCAGTACTTC
TRBV6-1,NA,NA,TRBJ2-7,CASSEGGGGPGEQYF,TGTGCCAGCAGTGAAGGGGGCGGGGGCCCCGGCGAGCAGTACTTC
TRBV19,TRBD1,NA,TRBJ1-4,CASSPQTGSDEKLFF,TGTGCCAGTAGTCCACAGACAGGGAGTGACGAAAAACTGTTTTTT
TRBV4-1,NA,few,TRBJ2-2,CASSQDVRTGNTGELFF,TGCGCCAGCAGCCAAGATGTAAGGACGGGGAACACCGGGGAGCTGTTTTTT